Below, 7 T cell receptor beta chains from the same sample are listed, as sequenced in a study of T cell responses to AZD1222 COVID-19 vaccine. Libraries were prepared by immunoSEQ multiplex PCR; TCRdb keeps only in-frame clonotypes and omits some of them. The sample comprises approximately 150,000 clones, around 90% of which are singletons, and 2.6% rests with the top ten. The specimen was peripheral blood, collected on day 0 of AZD1222 vaccination. These receptors were collected from an adult in good health.

This clone turned up a few times. The gene calls are TRBV5-1 and TRBJ1-3; D remains ambiguous. There are 14 residues in the CDR3. Between the trimmed V and J ends, which lost 0 bases and 3 bases, there was a span of 7 bases. Germline CDR1 reads SGHRS; CDR2 reads YFSETQ. Written as DNA, the CDR3 is TGCGCCAGCAGCTTGGAGTCATATGGAAACACCATATATTTT. Its translation: CASSLESYGNTIYF. The full variable domain, completed using reference TRBV5-1 and TRBJ1-3, is KAGVTQTPRYLIKTRGQQVTLSCSPISGHRSVSWYQQTPGQGLQFLFEYFSETQRNKGNFPGRFSGRQFSNSRSEMNVSTLELGDSALYLCASSLESYGNTIYFGEGSWLTVV.

The chain employs TRBV9 and TRBJ2-3, with D unclear. V shed 3 bases and J shed 0 bases, with 20 bases lying between them. CDR1 is SGDLS and CDR2 is YYNGEE in the germline V gene. The length of the CDR3 is 18 residues. The CDR3, as DNA: TGTGCCAGCAGCGCTCCATTCGGTCGCGGAACTAGCACAGATACGCAGTATTTT. Translated: CASSAPFGRGTSTDTQYF. Using reference TRBV9 and TRBJ2-3 for the parts outside the CDR3, the full variable domain is DSGVTQTPKHLITATGQRVTLRCSPRSGDLSVYWYQQSLDQGLQFLIQYYNGEERAKGNILERFSAQQFPDLHSELNLSSLELGDSALYFCASSAPFGRGTSTDTQYFGPGTRLTVL.

This clone showed up just once. The chain carries TRBV3-1 (or the pseudogene TRBV3-2) and TRBJ1-1; D unresolved. Trimming pared 2 bases from V and 0 bases from J, leaving 10 bases between. CDR3 length equals 15 residues. Germline V CDR1 and CDR2: LGHDT, YNNKEL (reference sequence). The CDR3 spells CASSQRGSVNTEAFF. In nucleotides, the CDR3 is TGTGCCAGCAGCCAAAGAGGCTCCGTGAACACTGAAGCTTTCTTT.

V and J are TRBV9 and TRBJ2-1, with D possibly being TRBD1 (6 bases). Germline values: CDR1 SGDLS, CDR2 YYNGEE. Trimming pared 1 base from V and 10 bases from J, leaving 9 bases between. CDR3 length: 12 amino acids. The CDR3, as DNA: TGTGCCAGCAGCGTAACAGGGAACGAGCAGTTCTTC. Its translation: CASSVTGNEQFF.

The gene calls are TRBV6-5 and TRBJ1-1; D remains ambiguous. The V end lost 5 bases, the J end lost 4 bases, and 17 bases lay between the germline ends. This CDR3 has 15 residues. Per germline, CDR1 MNHEY and CDR2 SVGAGI. DNA for the CDR3: TGTGCCAGCAGTACCCCGTCCGACGGCGGCACTGAAGCTTTCTTT. The encoded protein is CASSTPSDGGTEAFF.

The chain couples TRBV7-6 to TRBJ2-5; a possible D gene is TRBD2 (5 bases). Trimming took 5 bases from V and 1 from J, leaving 14 bases between them. This CDR3 has 15 amino acids. The germline V gene encodes CDR1 SGHVS and CDR2 FNYEAQ. CDR3 residues: CASSHIDGVQETQYF. CDR3 bases: TGTGCCAGCAGCCACATCGACGGGGTCCAAGAGACCCAGTACTTC.

The rearrangement uses TRBV6-5 and TRBJ1-3, with D perhaps TRBD1 (5 bases). CDR3 size: 14 residues. Germline CDR1 is MNHEY and CDR2 is SVGAGI. The V gene lost 4 bases and the J gene lost 2 bases, with 9 bases spanning the gap. As DNA, the CDR3 is TGTGCCAGCAGTTTAGGGGAAGCTGGAAACACCATATATTTT. It translates to CASSLGEAGNTIYF.